This entry describes one T cell receptor (beta chain). The antigen remains unidentified. Peripheral blood genomic DNA, not sorted cells or RNA, was the template. A mixed TRB-A/B primer pool amplified rearranged TRB by multiplex touch-down PCR. TCRdb re-analysed the multiplex PCR reads in MiXCR, keeping a single row per CDR3 protein. The repertoire holds under 6,000 distinct CDR3 sequences, with about 25% as singletons. The data are from a study of T cell repertoires in aging, cancer and after chemotherapy. Across the study: About 8.1 million TCR reads made up the full dataset.

Whole-study results and caveats: These repertoire data do not allow conclusions about immunological memory after chemotherapy. Compared with age-matched healthy donors, untreated hematological or solid cancer patients showed higher blood TCR clonality. In cancer patients, declining TCR diversity with age involved lost richness and lost evenness.

The CDR3 extends over 12 amino acids. Germline loops: CDR1 LNHDA, CDR2 SQIVND (reference sequence). Deletions cut 3 bases from V and 6 bases from J, with 5 bases between. The sequenced sample consisted of blood. V usage is TRBV19 and J usage is TRBJ2-2; D gene ambiguous. The receptor was derived from a human donor with a solid tumor. CDR3 nucleotides: TGTGCCAGTAGTATGGGGTCCGGGGAGCTGTTTTTT. Encoded protein: CASSMGSGELFF.